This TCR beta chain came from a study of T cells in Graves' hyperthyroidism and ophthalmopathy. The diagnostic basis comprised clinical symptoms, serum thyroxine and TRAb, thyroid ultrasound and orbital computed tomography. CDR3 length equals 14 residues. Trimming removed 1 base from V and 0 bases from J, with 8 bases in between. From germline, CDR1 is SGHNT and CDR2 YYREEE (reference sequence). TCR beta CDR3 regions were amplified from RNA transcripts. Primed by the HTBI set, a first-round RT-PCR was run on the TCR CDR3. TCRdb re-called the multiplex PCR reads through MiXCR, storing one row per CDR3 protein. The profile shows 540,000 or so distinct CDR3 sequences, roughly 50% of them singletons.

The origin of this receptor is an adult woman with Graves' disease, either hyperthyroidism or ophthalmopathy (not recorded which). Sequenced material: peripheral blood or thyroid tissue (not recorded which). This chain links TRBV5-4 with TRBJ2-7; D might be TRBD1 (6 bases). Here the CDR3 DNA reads TGTGCCAGCAGCTTGACAGGGAACTCCTACGAGCAGTACTTC. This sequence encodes CASSLTGNSYEQYF.